Listed below are T cell receptor beta chains from one sample, sequenced in a study of cytomegalovirus exposure and HLA in healthy donors. Produced via immunoSEQ multiplex PCR; TCRdb's table is partial and in-frame only. The data contain about 160,000 clones, more than 60% of them singletons. The sequenced sample was PBMCs. The receptors shown here come from a woman under 40 in good health and CMV-seronegative. Both conserved end residues are part of each CDR3. Each record gives: D gene, J gene, clone size, V gene, CDR3 DNA, CDR3 protein. The D gene is left open where the match is weak. Where a row states a size, it is once, few, many or the class of an expanded clone; other rows omit it.

D: TRBD1
J: TRBJ2-5
size: once
V: TRBV6-4
DNA: TGTGCCAGCAGTGACTCGTTAGGGGGCTTCGAGACCCAGTACTTC
CDR3: CASSDSLGGFETQYF

D: .
J: TRBJ2-2
size: .
V: TRBV2
DNA: TGTGCCAGCAGTACATACACCGGGGAGCTGTTTTTT
CDR3: CASSTYTGELFF

D: .
J: TRBJ1-1
size: .
V: TRBV19
DNA: TGTGCCAGTTCCATTACCAGGGTGAGGAACACTGAAGCTTTCTTT
CDR3: CASSITRVRNTEAFF

D: TRBD2
J: TRBJ2-3
size: few
V: TRBV7-2
DNA: TGTGCCAGCAGCTTAGCGGGGACTAGCGGGGGGAAAGATACGCAGTATTTT
CDR3: CASSLAGTSGGKDTQYF

D: .
J: TRBJ1-2
size: .
V: TRBV2
DNA: TGTGCCAGCAGTGAAGGACAGGCCTATGGCTACACCTTC
CDR3: CASSEGQAYGYTF

D: .
J: TRBJ2-2
size: few
V: TRBV11-3
DNA: TGTGCCAGCAGCTCCCAATTCGGGGAGCTGTTTTTT
CDR3: CASSSQFGELFF

D: TRBD1
J: TRBJ2-1
size: .
V: TRBV9
DNA: TGTGCCAGCAGCGCCTGGGCAGGGGGACGGGATGAGCAGTTCTTC
CDR3: CASSAWAGGRDEQFF

D: TRBD2
J: TRBJ2-2
size: .
V: TRBV7-9
DNA: TGTGCCCCGAGCAGCGGGGGGGCCCCCGGGGAGCTGTTTTTT
CDR3: CAPSSGGAPGELFF

D: .
J: TRBJ1-2
size: few
V: TRBV28
DNA: TGTGCCAGCAGTTTAGCCGATACAGGGTTTGGCTACACCTTC
CDR3: CASSLADTGFGYTF

D: .
J: TRBJ1-5
size: .
V: TRBV4-1
DNA: TGCGCCAGCAGCCAAGTTGAAGCTAGCAATCAGCCCCAGCATTTT
CDR3: CASSQVEASNQPQHF

D: .
J: TRBJ2-7
size: .
V: TRBV29-1
DNA: TGCAGCGTTGAAGATCGCCAGGCGATCCGGGAGCAGTACTTC
CDR3: CSVEDRQAIREQYF

D: .
J: TRBJ1-1
size: .
V: TRBV19
DNA: TGTGCCAGTAGTATTCTAGGGACTAACACTGAAGCTTTCTTT
CDR3: CASSILGTNTEAFF

D: .
J: TRBJ2-7
size: .
V: TRBV12-5
DNA: TGTGCTAGTGGTCCCCGCGCGGGACTCAAGAGCTCCTACGAGCAGTACTTC
CDR3: CASGPRAGLKSSYEQYF

D: .
J: TRBJ1-5
size: .
V: TRBV4-1
DNA: TGCGCCAGCAGCCAAGATCGTTCCGGGGGAGAGGATCAGCCCCAGCATTTT
CDR3: CASSQDRSGGEDQPQHF

D: .
J: TRBJ1-1
size: .
V: TRBV2
DNA: TGTGCCAGCAGCAACTCTTTCGAGGGTGAAGCTTTCTTT
CDR3: CASSNSFEGEAFF

D: .
J: TRBJ2-2
size: .
V: TRBV9
DNA: TGTGCCAGCGCGGGGCAGAAAAACACCGGGGAGCTGTTTTTT
CDR3: CASAGQKNTGELFF

D: TRBD1
J: TRBJ2-5
size: .
V: TRBV5-1
DNA: TGCGCCAGCAGGTGGGACAGGGAAGAGACCCAGTACTTC
CDR3: CASRWDREETQYF

D: .
J: TRBJ1-5
size: few
V: TRBV19
DNA: TGTGCCAGTAGTGTGGCAGAACATAGCAATCAGCCCCAGCATTTT
CDR3: CASSVAEHSNQPQHF

D: TRBD1
J: TRBJ1-2
size: .
V: TRBV7-2
DNA: TGTGCCAGCAGCTTCGGGCAGGGGGTAGGTGGCTACACCTTC
CDR3: CASSFGQGVGGYTF

D: TRBD1
J: TRBJ2-7
size: .
V: TRBV10-3
DNA: TGTGCCATCAGGCCGGACAGGACGATCTCCGAGCAGTACTTC
CDR3: CAIRPDRTISEQYF

D: TRBD1
J: TRBJ1-2
size: .
V: TRBV7-2
DNA: TGTGCCAGCAGGGGACAGGGTCCCAATGGCTACACCTTC
CDR3: CASRGQGPNGYTF

D: TRBD2
J: TRBJ2-3
size: .
V: TRBV12-5
DNA: TGTGCTAGTGGTCTCGGGGGGGGATCAGATACGCAGTATTTT
CDR3: CASGLGGGSDTQYF

D: .
J: TRBJ2-1
size: .
V: TRBV27
DNA: TGTGCCAGCAGTTTGTATAGGAGGAGCTCCTACAATGAGCAGTTCTTC
CDR3: CASSLYRRSSYNEQFF

D: TRBD1
J: TRBJ2-7
size: .
V: TRBV13
DNA: TGTGCCAGCAGCCCACCGGGACAGGGGCTCTACGAGCAGTACTTC
CDR3: CASSPPGQGLYEQYF